These 10 T cell receptor beta chains originate from one sample sequenced in a study of blood T cell repertoires in COVID-19 (dated by TCRdb to the early 2020s). Library preparation employed the immunoSEQ multiplex PCR assay. As stored in TCRdb, this immuneACCESS dataset retains in-frame rearrangements with V and J assigned. A fraction of the clones does not appear; measured against another copy, unresolved V genes explain less than half of the discrepancy, and the remainder lacks a known reason. The sample profile shows more than 200,000 clones; 87% of them were found once. The ten top clones hold 3% of the sample. The sequenced sample was peripheral blood. All receptors come from a man between 18 and 35 years old with active or convalescent COVID-19.

The chain links TRBV9 to TRBJ2-1; TRBD2 agrees at 12 bases. Germline CDR1 is SGDLS and CDR2 is YYNGEE. Losses at the gene ends were 3 bases for V and 9 bases for J; bases not matched to a gene: 4. The CDR3 sequence is 14 residues long. CDR3 sequence reads: CASSGLAGEGEQFF. The CDR3 bases are TGTGCCAGCAGCGGACTAGCGGGGGAGGGTGAGCAGTTCTTC.

V gene TRBV5-1 combines with J gene TRBJ2-1; 7 nucleotides align to TRBD2. J lost 7 bases, V lost 4 bases, and 11 bases had no gene match. CDR1 and CDR2 (germline): SGHRS, YFSETQ. The CDR3 runs to 15 residues. CDR3 in DNA: TGCGCCAGCAGCCCGGCAGGCGGGAGTTCAAATGAGCAGTTCTTC. Protein product: CASSPAGGSSNEQFF.

V usage is TRBV7-9 and J usage is TRBJ2-1, with a weak D call TRBD1 (5 bases). This CDR3 has 16 residues. Germline CDR1 SEHNR, CDR2 FQNEAQ (reference sequence). Trimming removed 5 bases from V and 9 bases from J, with 23 bases in between. CDR3 sequence reads: CASSPKGPLLGVEQFF. The CDR3 DNA sequence: TGTGCCAGCAGCCCAAAGGGCCCCCTTTTAGGGGTTGAGCAGTTCTTC.

V is TRBV5-6 and J is TRBJ1-1; the match to TRBD1 covers 9 bases. Trimming at V came to 2 bases and at J to 5 bases, leaving 10 bases not matched to a gene. Germline loops: CDR1 SGHDT, CDR2 YYEEEE. The CDR3 has 16 amino acids. The CDR3 protein is CASSFRAGTGITEAFF. DNA of the CDR3: TGTGCCAGCAGCTTCAGGGCCGGGACAGGGATAACTGAAGCTTTCTTT. Variable domain in full (rest from reference TRBV5-6 and TRBJ1-1): DAGVTQSPTHLIKTRGQQVTLRCSPKSGHDTVSWYQQALGQGPQFIFQYYEEEERQRGNFPDRFSGHQFPNYSSELNVNALLLGDSALYLCASSFRAGTGITEAFFGQGTRLTVV.

The rearrangement joins TRBV2 to TRBJ1-5; D is unresolved. The CDR3 spans 13 residues. The V and J ends lost 3 bases and 6 bases respectively, with 9 bases between them. Germline loops: CDR1 SNHLY, CDR2 FYNNEI. CDR3 nucleotide sequence: TGTGCCAGCAGTGAGTCTAACTCTCAGCCCCAGCATTTT. This encodes CASSESNSQPQHF.

The V gene is TRBV29-1, the J gene TRBJ2-5, with a tentative D call TRBD2 (5 bases). CDR1 and CDR2 from the germline V gene are SQVTM and ANQGSEA. The V gene lost 2 bases and the J gene lost 2 bases, with 9 bases spanning the gap. CDR3 size: 13 residues. In DNA form, the CDR3 reads TGCAGCGTTGAACGGGATTTACAAGAGACCCAGTACTTC. Translated: CSVERDLQETQYF.

The rearrangement links TRBV19 to TRBJ2-1, with 10 bases matching TRBD2. V shed 3 bases, J shed 8 bases, and the junction held 28 bases outside the gene matches. Germline V gives CDR1 LNHDA, CDR2 SQIVND (reference sequence). The CDR3 is 22 residues long. In DNA form, the CDR3 reads TGTGCCAGTAGTATCACTCACAAAACGAAGATATCTCTAGCGGGGGCATTGGATGAGCAGTTCTTC. It yields the protein CASSITHKTKISLAGALDEQFF.

This chain connects TRBV28 to TRBJ1-6; tentatively, D is TRBD1 (6 bases). This CDR3 spans 15 amino acids. Germline V gene data show CDR1 as MDHEN and CDR2 as SYDVKM. Between the trimmed V and J ends, which lost 6 bases and 7 bases, there was a span of 16 bases. The CDR3 reads CASRMFTGSNSPLHF. In DNA form, the CDR3 reads TGTGCCAGCAGGATGTTCACAGGGAGCAATTCACCCCTCCACTTT. Full variable domain (rest looked up from reference TRBV28 and TRBJ1-6): DVKVTQSSRYLVKRTGEKVFLECVQDMDHENMFWYRQDPGLGLRLIYFSYDVKMKEKGDIPEGYSVSREKKERFSLILESASTNQTSMYLCASRMFTGSNSPLHFGNGTRLTVT.

The chain carries TRBV12-3 or TRBV12-4 and TRBJ1-5; D gene uncertain. The CDR3 runs to 12 residues. V lost 2 bases and J 7 bases, leaving 6 bases between the germline ends. In DNA, the CDR3 is TGTGCCAGCAGTTTACGGAGCCAGCCCCAGCATTTT. Protein: CASSLRSQPQHF.

This clone was seen many times. This chain connects TRBV6-2 or TRBV6-3 to TRBJ2-1; 12 bases align to TRBD2. The V gene end was trimmed by 3 bases and the J gene end by 7 bases; junction bases not matched to a gene: 10. This CDR3 has 17 residues. The V gene's germline CDR1 is MNHEY and CDR2 SVGEGT. The CDR3 DNA reads as TGTGCCAGCAGTTATGAGCTTCTAGCGGGAGGGGGGAATGAGCAGTTCTTC. As protein: CASSYELLAGGGNEQFF.